These 18 T cell receptor beta chains came from one sample sequenced in a study of blood T cell repertoires in COVID-19 (TCRdb year 2020). The protocol used for the library was the immunoSEQ multiplex PCR assay. TCRdb holds this immuneACCESS table with in-frame rearrangements only. Some clones are missing; in checked studies, unresolved V genes explain under half, and the rest has no known cause. Here the sample has approximately 220,000 clones; 70% to 90% occur a single time. The top ten hold about 1.3% of the sample. Sequenced sample: PBMCs or T cells enriched from blood (not recorded which). All receptors come from a man aged 30 to 45 who had recovered from COVID-19.

This rearrangement joins TRBV27 to TRBJ2-2, with a possible D match to TRBD2 (6 bases). Trimming removed 5 bases at V and 4 bases at J, with 17 bases between. The CDR3 runs to 16 residues. Germline-derived CDR1 and CDR2 are MNHEY and SMNVEV (reference sequence). CDR3 amino acids: CASSKGTLGSTGELFF. In DNA, the CDR3 is TGTGCCAGCAGTAAAGGGACTTTGGGTAGCACCGGGGAGCTGTTTTTT.

V and J are TRBV4-2 and TRBJ2-3; a weak D match, TRBD1 (6 bases). V was shortened by 0 bases and J by 2 bases, with 15 bases between the two germline ends. Germline CDR1 reads LGHNA; CDR2 reads YNFKEQ. There are 17 residues in the CDR3. Here the CDR3 reads CASSQDPLRDTTDTQYF. As DNA, the CDR3 is TGTGCCAGCAGCCAAGACCCCCTTCGGGACACCACAGATACGCAGTATTTT.

This chain uses TRBV29-1 with TRBJ2-6; TRBD1 agrees at 12 bases. The CDR3 covers 17 residues. Trimming cost V 1 base and J 3 bases; bases outside gene matches: 4. Per germline, CDR1 SQVTM and CDR2 ANQGSEA. CDR3 protein: CSVEGGTGGVGANVLTF. CDR3 nucleotide sequence: TGCAGCGTTGAAGGCGGGACAGGGGGCGTTGGGGCCAACGTCCTGACTTTC.

The CDR3 coding sequence is TGCGCCAGCAGCCAAGGGGGTCGCGGGGAAGAGACCCAGTACTTC. This gives the protein CASSQGGRGEETQYF. The chain recombines TRBV4-3 with TRBJ2-5; possibly TRBD2 for D (6 bases). Germline CDR1 is LGHNA and CDR2 is YSLEER. Trimming cost V 1 base and J 3 bases, with 12 bases left between them. This CDR3 is 15 amino acids long.

The chain uses TRBV7-9 and TRBJ1-1; D is ambiguous. The V gene's germline CDR1 is SEHNR and CDR2 FQNEAQ (reference sequence). CDR3 length: 14 amino acids. Trimming cost V 4 bases and J 1 base, with 10 bases left between them. The CDR3 region is CASSSLRPNTEAFF. DNA of the CDR3: TGTGCCAGCAGCTCCCTGCGTCCGAACACTGAAGCTTTCTTT.

The chain uses TRBV6-5 and TRBJ2-7, with D possibly matching TRBD1 (6 bases). CDR1 is MNHEY, CDR2 SVGAGI, per germline. The length of the CDR3 is 16 residues. V was pared by 0 bases and J by 0 bases, with 12 bases between. CDR3 in DNA: TGTGCCAGCAGTTACTCGTTTAACAGGGTCTCCTACGAGCAGTACTTC. It is translated as CASSYSFNRVSYEQYF.

This clone was recorded once. The chain recombines TRBV7-2 with TRBJ1-1; a weak D match, TRBD1 (5 bases). Trimming stripped 0 bases from V and 5 bases from J, with 16 bases between. The germline gives CDR1 SGHTA, CDR2 FQGNSA. CDR3 length: 16 amino acids. The CDR3 sequence: CASSLAGWGPRTEAFF. CDR3 coding DNA: TGTGCCAGCAGCTTAGCTGGGTGGGGCCCGAGGACTGAAGCTTTCTTT.

The rearrangement uses TRBV15 and TRBJ2-5, with a possible D match to TRBD2 (6 bases). Germline CDR1 reads LNHNV; CDR2 reads YYDKDF (reference sequence). The V gene lost 1 base and the J gene lost 5 bases, with 14 bases spanning the gap. This CDR3 comprises 15 residues. CDR3 sequence: CATSRAGEEFETQYF. DNA of the CDR3: TGTGCCACCAGCAGAGCCGGGGAGGAATTCGAGACCCAGTACTTC.

This clone has more than one count but fewer than ten. The chain combines TRBV5-4 with TRBJ1-4; 10 bases map to TRBD1. This CDR3 comprises 15 residues. Germline lookup yields CDR1 SGHNT and CDR2 YYREEE (reference sequence). The V segment lost 0 bases and the J segment 7 bases; nucleotides outside the gene matches: 3. The CDR3 coding sequence is TGTGCCAGCAGCTTGGGGGGGACAGGGGCTGAAAAACTGTTTTTT. This codes for CASSLGGTGAEKLFF.

The genes are TRBV5-1 and TRBJ1-2; D is unresolved. V was cut by 2 bases and J by 2 bases, with 7 bases left in between. Germline-derived CDR1 and CDR2 are SGHRS and YFSETQ. The length of the CDR3 is 13 residues. The CDR3 sequence: CASSFSSNYGYTF. The CDR3 DNA reads TGCGCCAGCAGCTTTAGTTCCAACTATGGCTACACCTTC.

The chain has TRBV23-1 and TRBJ1-5, with 7 nucleotides matching TRBD1. TRBV23-1 has ORF status, its function being uncertain. V dropped 3 bases and J dropped 0; count of bases not matched to a gene: 8. The CDR3 has 17 residues. The CDR3 bases are TGCGCCAGCAGTCATCTCGACAGGGAGGATAGCAATCAGCCCCAGCATTTT. Encoded protein: CASSHLDREDSNQPQHF.

J is TRBJ2-7 and V is TRBV5-1; D might be TRBD1 (6 bases). The ends were cut back, 4 bases at V and 5 bases at J, with 19 bases in the middle. The length of the CDR3 is 15 residues. Germline-derived CDR1 and CDR2 are SGHRS and YFSETQ. CDR3 amino acids: CASSLKQGASNEQYF. The CDR3 DNA reads as TGCGCCAGCAGCCTGAAACAGGGCGCCTCGAACGAGCAGTACTTC.

The chain has TRBV4-1 and TRBJ1-2; D remains ambiguous. Trimming pared 0 bases from V and 2 bases from J, leaving 13 bases between. The CDR3 has 16 amino acids. CDR1 is MGHRA and CDR2 is YSYEKL in the germline V gene. As DNA, the CDR3 is TGCGCCAGCAGCCAAGACTTTCTTGAGGAAAACTATGGCTACACCTTC. Its translation is CASSQDFLEENYGYTF.

This clone occurred once. This chain links TRBV5-1 with TRBJ1-2; D gene unclear. Germline CDR1 SGHRS, CDR2 YFSETQ. The CDR3 sequence is 13 residues long. V was cut by 1 base and J by 3 bases, with 7 bases left in between. The CDR3 bases are TGCGCCAGCAGCTTGCCCTCCGACTATGGCTACACCTTC. Its protein product is CASSLPSDYGYTF.

The rearrangement joins TRBV18 to TRBJ2-3, with D perhaps matching TRBD2 (5 bases). Germline assignment: CDR1 KGHSH and CDR2 LQKENI. The V and J ends lost 2 bases and 3 bases respectively, with 12 bases between them. The CDR3 covers 15 residues. The CDR3 spells CASSPSPEETDTQYF. CDR3 DNA sequence: TGTGCCAGCTCACCATCCCCGGAGGAGACAGATACGCAGTATTTT.

The chain is built from TRBV7-8 and TRBJ2-1; 7 bases align to TRBD2. CDR1 is SGHVS, CDR2 FQNEAQ, per germline. Trimming cost V 0 bases and J 8 bases; bases outside gene matches: 4. The CDR3 totals 14 residues. The CDR3 sequence is CASSLATSNYEQFF. The CDR3, as DNA: TGTGCCAGCAGCTTAGCGACTAGCAACTATGAGCAGTTCTTC.

This chain uses TRBV2 with TRBJ1-1; TRBD1 matches 8 bases. The CDR3 has 13 residues. The V and J ends lost 9 bases and 4 bases, in that order; junction bases with no gene match: 7. The germline V gene encodes CDR1 SNHLY and CDR2 FYNNEI. The CDR3 sequence: CARSGGKGTEAFF. The CDR3 nucleotides are TGTGCCAGGTCAGGGGGCAAGGGCACTGAAGCTTTCTTT.

This clone is a singleton in its sample. The genes are TRBV5-8 and TRBJ1-2; perhaps TRBD1 as D (5 bases). V dropped 3 bases and J dropped 6 bases, with 30 bases sitting between them. CDR3 length: 19 residues. Germline CDR1 and CDR2: SGHTS and YDEGEE. In nucleotides, the CDR3 is TGTGCCAGCAGCTCCCTACCAACCTTTCCCGGGACTCTTGTTAATGGCTACACCTTC. Its protein product is CASSSLPTFPGTLVNGYTF.